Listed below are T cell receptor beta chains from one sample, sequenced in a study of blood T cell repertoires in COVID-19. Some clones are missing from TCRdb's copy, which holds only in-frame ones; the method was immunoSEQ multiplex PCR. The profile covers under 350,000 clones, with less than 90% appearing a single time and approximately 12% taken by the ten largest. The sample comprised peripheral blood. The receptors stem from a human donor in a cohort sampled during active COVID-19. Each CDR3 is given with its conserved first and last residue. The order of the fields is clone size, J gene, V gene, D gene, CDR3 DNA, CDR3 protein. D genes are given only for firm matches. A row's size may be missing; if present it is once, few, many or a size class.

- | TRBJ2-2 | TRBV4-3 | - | TGCGCCAGCAGCCAATCCAGGGGCGGGGAGCTGTTTTTT | CASSQSRGGELFF
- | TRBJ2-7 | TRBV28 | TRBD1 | TGTGCCAGCAGTTCCCCGAGGACAGGGGGCTACGAGCAGTACTTC | CASSSPRTGGYEQYF
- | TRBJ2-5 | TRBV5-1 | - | TGCGCCAGCAGCTTGAATTTGGGGAACCGGGGAGAGACCCAGTACTTC | CASSLNLGNRGETQYF
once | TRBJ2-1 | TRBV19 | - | TGTGCCAGTAGCGGAACAAAAGTCGGGAGCGACAATGAGCAGTTCTTC | CASSGTKVGSDNEQFF
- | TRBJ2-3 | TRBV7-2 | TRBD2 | TGTGCCAGCAGCTCGACTAGCGGCTACACAGATACGCAGTATTTT | CASSSTSGYTDTQYF
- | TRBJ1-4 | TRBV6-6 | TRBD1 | TGTGCCAGCAGTTGGGACAGCGGAAATGAAAAACTGTTTTTT | CASSWDSGNEKLFF
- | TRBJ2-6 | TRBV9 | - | TGTGCCAGCAGCGCTCTACTTTACTCTGGGGCCAACGTCCTGACTTTC | CASSALLYSGANVLTF
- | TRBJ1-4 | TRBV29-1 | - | TGCAGCGTTGTATTTGATGAAAAACTGTTTTTT | CSVVFDEKLFF
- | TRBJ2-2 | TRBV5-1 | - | TGCGCCAGCAGCTTGTATGCGGGCGCGAACACCGGGGAGCTGTTTTTT | CASSLYAGANTGELFF
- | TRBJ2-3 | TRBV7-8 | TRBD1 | TGTGCCAGCAGCTTAGTCTGGGACAGCCCCACAGATACGCAGTATTTT | CASSLVWDSPTDTQYF
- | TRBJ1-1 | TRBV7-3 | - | TGTGCCAGCAGCTTAACCGAGCAGACAAAAGCTTTCTTT | CASSLTEQTKAFF
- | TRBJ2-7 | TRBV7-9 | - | TGTGCCAGCAGCTTAGAACCGGGAATCGAGCAGTACTTC | CASSLEPGIEQYF
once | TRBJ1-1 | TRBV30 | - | TGTGCCTGGAAAACAGGGAACACTGAAGCTTTCTTT | CAWKTGNTEAFF
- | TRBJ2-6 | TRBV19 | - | TGTGCCAGTACTGGTCCTACTAGCCTTTACTCTGGGGCCAACGTCCTGACTTTC | CASTGPTSLYSGANVLTF
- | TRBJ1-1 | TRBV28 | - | TGTGCCAGCAGTTTAAGTCAGGGTGAAGCTTTCTTT | CASSLSQGEAFF
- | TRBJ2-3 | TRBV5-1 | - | TGCGCCAGCAACGGGGAGAGACTCACAGATACGCAGTATTTT | CASNGERLTDTQYF
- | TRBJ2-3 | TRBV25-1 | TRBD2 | TGTGCCAGCAGTCGGGGGAGGACTAGCGGCACAGATACGCAGTATTTT | CASSRGRTSGTDTQYF
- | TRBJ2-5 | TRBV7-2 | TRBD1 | TGTGCCAGCAGCTCCCGGGACAGCCAAGAGACCCAGTACTTC | CASSSRDSQETQYF
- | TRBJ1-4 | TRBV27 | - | TGTGCCAGCAGTTTAAGAGGGAGGCAGAGCAATGAAAAACTGTTTTTT | CASSLRGRQSNEKLFF
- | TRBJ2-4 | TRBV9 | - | TGTGCCAGCAGGGAAATCCGGACTTCAGGACCCCGGTGGAACATTCAGTACTTC | CASREIRTSGPRWNIQYF
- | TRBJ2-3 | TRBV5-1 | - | TGCGCCAGCAGCCCCGAAAGACACACAGATACGCAGTATTTT | CASSPERHTDTQYF
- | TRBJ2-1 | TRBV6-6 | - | TGTGCCAGCAGTCGAGTCACGTTGAGGCAATTATCCTACAATGAGCAGTTCTTC | CASSRVTLRQLSYNEQFF
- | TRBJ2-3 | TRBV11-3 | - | TGTGCCAGCAGCTTAGATGGGCAGCCCACAGATACGCAGTATTTT | CASSLDGQPTDTQYF
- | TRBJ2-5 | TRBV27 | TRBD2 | TGTGCCTACCCGGGACTAGTGCGTCAAGAGACCCAGTACTTC | CAYPGLVRQETQYF
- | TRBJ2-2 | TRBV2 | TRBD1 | TGTGCCAGCGCCCCAACAGGGGGTCGTAGCACCGGGGAGCTGTTTTTT | CASAPTGGRSTGELFF
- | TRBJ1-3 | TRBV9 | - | TGTGCCAGCACCCCGGGGGATAGCTCTGGAAACACCATATATTTT | CASTPGDSSGNTIYF
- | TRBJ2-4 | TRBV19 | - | TGTGCCAGTAGTATAGACGGGCTTAGTGGGGGACTAGCCAAAAACATTCAGTACTTC | CASSIDGLSGGLAKNIQYF
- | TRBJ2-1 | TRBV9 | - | TGTGCCAGCAGCGTCACTTCCCGAAATGAGCAGTTCTTC | CASSVTSRNEQFF
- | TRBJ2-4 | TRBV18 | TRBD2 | TGTGCCAGCTCACCGCGGGGGGTCACCGTCGATCTTCGGTTC | CASSPRGVTVDLRF
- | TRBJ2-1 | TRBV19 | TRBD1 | TGTGCCAGTAGTAGACAGGGAAAGTCAAATGAGCAGTTCTTC | CASSRQGKSNEQFF